This T cell receptor (beta chain) was profiled in a study of regulatory T cells in long-lasting Graves disease. Findings of the study overall: Persistent disease preferred TRBV28, TRBJ1-2 and TRBJ2-5; new disease, TRBV20-1 and TRBJ2-1.

Of note for this clonotype: What it binds is not known.

Time point noted: newly diagnosed GD, antithyroid drugs for less than 3 months. Generation of the TCR library employed RNA extracted from PBMCs. Trimming stripped 4 bases from V and 2 bases from J, with 16 bases between. The CDR3 is 16 residues long. Germline values: CDR1 MNHEY, CDR2 SVGEGT. Construction of the TCR beta libraries employed iRepertoire HTBI primers in conjunction with Arm-PCR of CDR3 regions. In TCRdb, the multiplex PCR reads were re-called with MiXCR into one record per CDR3 protein. The table includes some 490,000 distinct CDR3 sequences, around 12% detected once. The data also belong to a second study, concerning T cells in Graves' hyperthyroidism and ophthalmopathy.

The receptor was derived from a woman younger than 45 with Graves disease. The sequenced sample was peripheral blood mononuclear cells (PBMCs), obtained at new diagnosis, from a patient treated with antithyroid drugs. The rearrangement links TRBV6-2 or TRBV6-3 to TRBJ2-3, with D unresolved. The CDR3 protein is CASSSRPRSSTDTQYF. The CDR3 DNA reads TGTGCCAGCAGTTCCCGTCCTCGGTCATCCACAGATACGCAGTATTTT.